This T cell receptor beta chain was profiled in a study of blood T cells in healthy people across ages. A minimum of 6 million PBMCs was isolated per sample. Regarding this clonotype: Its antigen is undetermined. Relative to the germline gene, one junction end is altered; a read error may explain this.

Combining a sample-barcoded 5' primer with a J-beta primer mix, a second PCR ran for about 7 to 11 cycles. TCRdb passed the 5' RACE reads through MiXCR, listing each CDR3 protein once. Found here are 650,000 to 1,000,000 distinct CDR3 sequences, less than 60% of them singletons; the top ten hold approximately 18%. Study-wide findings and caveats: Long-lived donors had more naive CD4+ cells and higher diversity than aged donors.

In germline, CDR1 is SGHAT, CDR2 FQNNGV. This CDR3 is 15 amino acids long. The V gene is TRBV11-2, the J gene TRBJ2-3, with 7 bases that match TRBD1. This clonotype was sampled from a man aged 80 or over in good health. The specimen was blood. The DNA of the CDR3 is TGTGTCAGCAGCTTAAGTCAGGGGGTGGCGGATACGCAGTATTTT. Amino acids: CVSSLSQGVADTQYF.